This T cell receptor (beta chain) stems from a study of blood T cell repertoires in COVID-19. Overall study: Donors in the United States, Italy and Spain gave samples during acute or convalescent COVID-19.

The CDR3 runs 14 residues. Per the germline V gene, CDR1 is LNHDA and CDR2 is SQIVND (reference sequence). V was pared by 7 bases and J by 1 base, with 14 bases between. As processed by the authors: Quantification of nucleated cells was approximated via reference gene primer amplification. Assay: immunoSEQ multiplex PCR; the TCRdb copy retains only in-frame clones and omits some. V, J and clone size were drawn from that table, and D and trimming were deduced from the DNA. The profile shows more than 65,000 clones, more than 80% of them singletons. The genes are TRBV19 and TRBJ2-7, with TRBD1 as a possible D gene (6 bases). Specimen: peripheral blood. This TCR derives from an older man with acute or convalescent COVID-19. This CDR3 reads CASKGDIGSYEQYF. DNA for the CDR3: TGTGCCAGTAAAGGGGACATAGGATCCTACGAGCAGTACTTC.